This T cell receptor (delta chain) was found in a study of gamma-delta T cells after stem cell transplantation (dated by TCRdb to about 2016). The germline V gene provides CDR1 GEAIGNYY and CDR2 EKD. The CDR3 holds 21 amino acids from the cysteine to the phenylalanine. This entry keeps only the CDR3 DNA: 63 bases, framed from base 1. V lost 1 base and J lost 0 bases, and the count of bases not matched to a germline gene is 9. Library preparation was by RT-PCR. Sequencing relied on an Illumina MiSeq. TCRdb reran clone calling on the public reads with CATT; rows sharing one DNA sequence were then combined. This sample has about 1,700 delta-chain clones in its table, and almost 4.5% of those were observed once. The ten largest clones add up to about a third of the sample. This clone is identified as medium-sized (0.01 to 0.1%). Its binding antigen is unknown. Base qualities are not recorded, but no much larger clone differs from it by a single base.

Source material: gamma-delta T cells. This TCR was sampled from a human donor. It is not recorded whose cells these are; they may come from a transplant donor. The chain couples TRDV2 to TRDJ3, with 12 middle bases fitting TRDD3. The base sequence is TGTGCCTGTGACACGGGAACTGGGGGATACCGAAGCTCCTGGGACACCCGACAGATGTTTTTC. Its protein product is CACDTGTGGYRSSWDTRQMFF.